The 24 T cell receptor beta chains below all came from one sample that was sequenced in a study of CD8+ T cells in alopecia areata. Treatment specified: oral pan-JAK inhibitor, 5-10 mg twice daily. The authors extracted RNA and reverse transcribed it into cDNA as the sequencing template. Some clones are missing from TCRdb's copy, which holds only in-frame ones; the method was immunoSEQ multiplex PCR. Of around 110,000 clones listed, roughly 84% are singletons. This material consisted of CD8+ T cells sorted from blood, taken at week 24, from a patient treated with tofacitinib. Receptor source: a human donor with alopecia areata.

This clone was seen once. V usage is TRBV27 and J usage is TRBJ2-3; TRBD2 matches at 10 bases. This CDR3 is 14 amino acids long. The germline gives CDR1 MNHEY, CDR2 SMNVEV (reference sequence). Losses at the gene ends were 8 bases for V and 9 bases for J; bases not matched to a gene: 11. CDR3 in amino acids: CASRSGGLAGTQYF. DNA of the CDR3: TGTGCCAGCCGTAGCGGGGGGTTGGCAGGCACGCAGTATTTT.

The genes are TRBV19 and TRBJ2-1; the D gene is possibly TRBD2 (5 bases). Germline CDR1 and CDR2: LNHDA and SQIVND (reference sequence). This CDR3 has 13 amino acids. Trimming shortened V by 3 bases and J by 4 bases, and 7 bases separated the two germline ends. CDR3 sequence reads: CASSIGGYNEQFF. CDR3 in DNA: TGTGCCAGTAGTATCGGAGGATACAATGAGCAGTTCTTC.

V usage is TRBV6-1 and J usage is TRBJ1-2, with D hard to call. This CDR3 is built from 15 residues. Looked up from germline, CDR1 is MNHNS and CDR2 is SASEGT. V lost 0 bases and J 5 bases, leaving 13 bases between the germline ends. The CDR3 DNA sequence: TGTGCCAGCAGTGAAGCTGCGGGAGAAGGGTATGGCTACACCTTC. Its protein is CASSEAAGEGYGYTF.

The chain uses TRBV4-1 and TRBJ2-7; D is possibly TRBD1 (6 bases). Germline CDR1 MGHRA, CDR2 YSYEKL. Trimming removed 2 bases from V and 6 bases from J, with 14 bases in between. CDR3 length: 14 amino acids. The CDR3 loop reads CASSQRSRGVEQYF. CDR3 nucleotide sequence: TGCGCCAGCAGCCAAAGGTCCAGGGGAGTCGAGCAGTACTTC.

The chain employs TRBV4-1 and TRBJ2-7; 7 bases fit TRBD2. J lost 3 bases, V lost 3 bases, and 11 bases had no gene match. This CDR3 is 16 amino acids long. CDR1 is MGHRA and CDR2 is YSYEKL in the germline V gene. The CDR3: CASSQELASPNYEQYF. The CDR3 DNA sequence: TGCGCCAGCAGCCAGGAACTAGCGTCCCCCAACTACGAGCAGTACTTC.

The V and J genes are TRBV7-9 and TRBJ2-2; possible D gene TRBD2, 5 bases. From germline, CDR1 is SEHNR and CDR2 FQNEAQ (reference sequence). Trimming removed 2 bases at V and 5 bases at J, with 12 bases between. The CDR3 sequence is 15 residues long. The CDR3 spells CASSLLGGGTGELFF. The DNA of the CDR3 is TGTGCCAGCAGCTTACTTGGTGGAGGAACCGGGGAGCTGTTTTTT. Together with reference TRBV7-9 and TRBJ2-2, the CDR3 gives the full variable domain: DTGVSQNPRHKITKRGQNVTFRCDPISEHNRLYWYRQTLGQGPEFLTYFQNEAQLEKSRLLSDRFSAERPKGSFSTLEIQRTEQGDSAMYLCASSLLGGGTGELFFGEGSRLTVL.

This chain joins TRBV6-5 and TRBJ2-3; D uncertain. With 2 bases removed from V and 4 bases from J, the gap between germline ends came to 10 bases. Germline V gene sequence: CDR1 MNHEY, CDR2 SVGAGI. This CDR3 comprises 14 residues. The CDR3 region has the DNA TGTGCCAGCAGTTACGCACCCGGAGCAGATACGCAGTATTTT. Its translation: CASSYAPGADTQYF.

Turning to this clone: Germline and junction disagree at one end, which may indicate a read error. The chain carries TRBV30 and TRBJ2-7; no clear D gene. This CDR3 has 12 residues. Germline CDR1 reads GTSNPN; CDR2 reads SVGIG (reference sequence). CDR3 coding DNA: TGTGCCTGGGGTGTTCTCAACCTGGGGCAGTACTTC. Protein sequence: CAWGVLNLGQYF.

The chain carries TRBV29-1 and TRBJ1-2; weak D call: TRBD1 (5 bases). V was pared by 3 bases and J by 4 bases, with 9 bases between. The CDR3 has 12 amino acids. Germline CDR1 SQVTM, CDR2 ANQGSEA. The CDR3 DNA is TGCAGCGTTGAGAAGGACACCTATGGCTACACCTTC. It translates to CSVEKDTYGYTF.

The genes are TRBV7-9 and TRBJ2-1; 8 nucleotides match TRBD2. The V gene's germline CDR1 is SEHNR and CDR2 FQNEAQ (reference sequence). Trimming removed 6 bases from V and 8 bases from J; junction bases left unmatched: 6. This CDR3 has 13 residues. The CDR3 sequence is CASSLGLADEQFF. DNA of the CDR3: TGTGCCAGCAGTCTTGGACTAGCCGATGAGCAGTTCTTC.

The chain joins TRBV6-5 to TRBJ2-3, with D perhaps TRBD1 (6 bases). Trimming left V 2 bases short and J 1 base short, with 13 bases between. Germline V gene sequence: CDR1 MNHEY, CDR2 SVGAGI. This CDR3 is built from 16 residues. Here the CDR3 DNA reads TGTGCCAGCAGTTACCGATTCAGGGGAGGCACAGATACGCAGTATTTT. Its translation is CASSYRFRGGTDTQYF.

Here the CDR3 reads CASRRGAEQFF. The CDR3 DNA reads as TGTGCCAGCAGAAGGGGAGCTGAGCAGTTCTTC. The gene calls are TRBV27 and TRBJ2-1, with D perhaps given as TRBD1 or TRBD2 (5 bases each). The CDR3 extends over 11 amino acids. Germline loops: CDR1 MNHEY, CDR2 SMNVEV (reference sequence). Trimming left V 6 bases short and J 9 bases short, with 9 bases between.

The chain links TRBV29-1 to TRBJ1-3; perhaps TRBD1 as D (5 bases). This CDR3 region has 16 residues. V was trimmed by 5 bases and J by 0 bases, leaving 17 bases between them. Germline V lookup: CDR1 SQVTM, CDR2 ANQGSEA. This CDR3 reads CSVRDVDRSSGNTIYF. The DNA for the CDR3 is TGCAGCGTTCGTGATGTTGACAGAAGCTCTGGAAACACCATATATTTT.

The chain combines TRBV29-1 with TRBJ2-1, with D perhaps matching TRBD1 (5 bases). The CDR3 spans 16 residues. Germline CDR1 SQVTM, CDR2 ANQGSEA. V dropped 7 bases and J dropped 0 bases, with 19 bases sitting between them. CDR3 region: CSAQGSMGFSYNEQFF. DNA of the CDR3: TGCAGCGCCCAGGGAAGTATGGGGTTCTCCTACAATGAGCAGTTCTTC.

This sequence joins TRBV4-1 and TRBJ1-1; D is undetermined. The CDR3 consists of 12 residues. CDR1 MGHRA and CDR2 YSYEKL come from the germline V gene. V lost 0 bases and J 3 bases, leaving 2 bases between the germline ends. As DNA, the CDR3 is TGCGCCAGCAGCCAAGAGGACACTGAAGCTTTCTTT. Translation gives CASSQEDTEAFF.

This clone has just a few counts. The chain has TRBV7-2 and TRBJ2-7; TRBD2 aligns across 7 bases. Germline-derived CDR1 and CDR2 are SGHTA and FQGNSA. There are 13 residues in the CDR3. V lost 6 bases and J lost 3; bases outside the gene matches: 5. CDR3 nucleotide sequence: TGTGCCAGCAGAGGTGGGGGGGACTACGAGCAGTACTTC. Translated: CASRGGGDYEQYF.

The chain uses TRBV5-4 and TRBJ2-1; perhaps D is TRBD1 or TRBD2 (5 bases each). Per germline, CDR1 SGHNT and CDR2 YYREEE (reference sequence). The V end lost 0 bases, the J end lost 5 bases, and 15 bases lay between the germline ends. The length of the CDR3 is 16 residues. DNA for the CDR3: TGTGCCAGCAGCTTGGAATGGGGACGGGCTAACAATGAGCAGTTCTTC. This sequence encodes CASSLEWGRANNEQFF.

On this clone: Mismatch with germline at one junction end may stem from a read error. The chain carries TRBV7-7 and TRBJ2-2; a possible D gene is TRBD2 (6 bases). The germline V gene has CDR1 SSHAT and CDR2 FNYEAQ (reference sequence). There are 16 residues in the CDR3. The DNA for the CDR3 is TGTGCTAGCAGCTTAGTGGGACTGGGGGGCACCGGGGAGCTGTTTTTT. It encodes CASSLVGLGGTGELFF.

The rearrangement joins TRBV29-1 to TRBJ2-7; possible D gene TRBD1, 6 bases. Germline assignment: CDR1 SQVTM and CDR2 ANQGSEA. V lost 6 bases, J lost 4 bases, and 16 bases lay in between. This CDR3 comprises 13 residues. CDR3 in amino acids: CSVTPDSSYEQYF. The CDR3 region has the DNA TGCAGCGTAACTCCGGACAGCTCATACGAGCAGTACTTC.

In DNA, the CDR3 is TGTGCCACCAGCAGAGAGGAAGCAGGGGGCCAAGAGACCCAGTACTTC. Protein product: CATSREEAGGQETQYF. The chain uses TRBV15 and TRBJ2-5, with 7 positions matching TRBD1. Germline-derived CDR1 and CDR2 are LNHNV and YYDKDF (reference sequence). The CDR3 length is 16 residues. V shed 0 bases, J shed 1 base, and the junction held 5 bases outside the gene matches. Full variable domain (missing parts from reference TRBV15 and TRBJ2-5): DAMVIQNPRYQVTQFGKPVTLSCSQTLNHNVMYWYQQKSSQAPKLLFHYYDKDFNNEADTPDNFQSRRPNTSFCFLDIRSPGLGDTAMYLCATSREEAGGQETQYFGPGTRLLVL.

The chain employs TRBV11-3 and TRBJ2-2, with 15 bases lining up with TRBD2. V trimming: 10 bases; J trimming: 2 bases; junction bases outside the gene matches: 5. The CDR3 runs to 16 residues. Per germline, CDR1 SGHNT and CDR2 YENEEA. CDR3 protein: CATRTSGGANTGELFF. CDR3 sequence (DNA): TGTGCCACCCGGACTAGCGGGGGGGCTAACACCGGGGAGCTGTTTTTT.

This CDR3 is CASSKAQVEAAEQYF. CDR3 DNA: TGTGCCAGCAGCAAAGCGCAAGTAGAGGCGGCCGAGCAGTACTTC. The chain recombines TRBV21-1 with TRBJ2-7; the D call in the table, TRBD2, was not verified against the DNA. TRBV21-1 is flagged as a pseudogene. The CDR3 is made up of 15 amino acids.

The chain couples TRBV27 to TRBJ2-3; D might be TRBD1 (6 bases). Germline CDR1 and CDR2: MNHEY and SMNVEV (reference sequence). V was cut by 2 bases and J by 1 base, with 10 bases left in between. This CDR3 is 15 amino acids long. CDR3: CASSLRRTGTDTQYF. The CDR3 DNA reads TGTGCCAGCAGTTTAAGGAGGACAGGCACAGATACGCAGTATTTT.

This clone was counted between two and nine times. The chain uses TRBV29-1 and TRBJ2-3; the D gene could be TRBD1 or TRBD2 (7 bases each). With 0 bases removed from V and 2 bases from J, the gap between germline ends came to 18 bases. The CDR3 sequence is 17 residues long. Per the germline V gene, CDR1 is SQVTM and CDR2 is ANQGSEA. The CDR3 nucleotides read TGCAGCGTTGAAGAGTGGACAGGAGGGAGGGCCACAGATACGCAGTATTTT. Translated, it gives CSVEEWTGGRATDTQYF.